This T cell receptor beta chain comes out of a study of cytomegalovirus exposure and HLA in healthy donors. The study ran its PCR with 60 Vbeta and 13 Jbeta primers. TCRdb keeps only in-frame clones here, not all; method: immunoSEQ multiplex PCR. The table has about 200,000 clones, 70% to 80% seen once. Germline V CDR1 and CDR2: LGHNA, YSLEER. This CDR3 has 13 residues. The V and J ends lost 8 bases and 9 bases, in that order; junction bases with no gene match: 3. The study, taken as a whole, reports: Among CMV-associated TCR beta chains, most appeared HLA-restricted in a later analysis. TCR beta chain V- and J-gene trimming was linked, in a later analysis, to a missense variant in DCLRE1C.

A remark on this clone: The antigen remains undetermined.

The chain links TRBV4-3 to TRBJ1-6; TRBD1 agrees at 11 bases. The clonotype comes from a male donor in good health and CMV-seropositive. Input material: PBMCs. The CDR3 region is CASGDRGISPLHF. CDR3 coding DNA: TGCGCCAGCGGGGACAGGGGGATTTCACCCCTCCACTTT.